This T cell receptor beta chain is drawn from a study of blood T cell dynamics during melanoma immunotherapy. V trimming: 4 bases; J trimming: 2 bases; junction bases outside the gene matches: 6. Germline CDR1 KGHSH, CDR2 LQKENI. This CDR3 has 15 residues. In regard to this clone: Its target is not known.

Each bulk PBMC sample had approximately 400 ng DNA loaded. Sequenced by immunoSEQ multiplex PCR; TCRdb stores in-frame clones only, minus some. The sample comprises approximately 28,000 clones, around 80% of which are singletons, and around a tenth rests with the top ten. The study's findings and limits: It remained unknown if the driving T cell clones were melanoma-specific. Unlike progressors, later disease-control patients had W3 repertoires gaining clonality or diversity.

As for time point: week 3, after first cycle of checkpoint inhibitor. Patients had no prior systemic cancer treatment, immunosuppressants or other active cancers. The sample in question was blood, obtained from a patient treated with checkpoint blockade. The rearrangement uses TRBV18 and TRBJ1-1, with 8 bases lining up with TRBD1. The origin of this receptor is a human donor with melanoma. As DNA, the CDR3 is TGTGCCAGCTCACAAGGACAGGGCCCCAACACTGAAGCTTTCTTT. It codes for CASSQGQGPNTEAFF.